Below are 16 T cell receptor beta chains sequenced from a single sample in a study of cytomegalovirus exposure and HLA in healthy donors. PCR amplification relied on 60 Vbeta primers (plus 13 Jbeta primers). The method was immunoSEQ multiplex PCR; TCRdb's version includes in-frame clones alone and lacks a portion of them. The repertoire holds over 55,000 clones, with about two thirds as singletons. Sequencing was performed on PBMCs. The receptor set was obtained from a woman aged 45-59 years in good health and CMV-seropositive.

This clone was recorded at least ten times. The CDR3, as DNA: TGCGCCAGCAGCCCACAATTACCAGAATACGAGCAGTACTTC. Protein sequence: CASSPQLPEYEQYF. The V gene is TRBV5-1, the J gene TRBJ2-7; unclear D gene. Germline values: CDR1 SGHRS, CDR2 YFSETQ. Trimming removed 4 bases from V and 4 bases from J, with 15 bases in between. The CDR3 runs 14 residues. Together with reference TRBV5-1 and TRBJ2-7, the CDR3 gives the full variable domain: KAGVTQTPRYLIKTRGQQVTLSCSPISGHRSVSWYQQTPGQGLQFLFEYFSETQRNKGNFPGRFSGRQFSNSRSEMNVSTLELGDSALYLCASSPQLPEYEQYFGPGTRLTVT.

V usage is TRBV28 and J usage is TRBJ1-6, with D possibly matching TRBD1 (5 bases). Between the trimmed V and J ends, which lost 11 bases and 10 bases, there was a span of 18 bases. The germline gives CDR1 MDHEN, CDR2 SYDVKM. The CDR3 extends over 13 amino acids. The CDR3 protein is CAYRRGERSPLHF. In DNA form, the CDR3 reads TGTGCCTATAGGAGGGGCGAGAGATCACCCCTCCACTTT.

The genes are TRBV11-2 and TRBJ2-7, with D possibly TRBD1 on 5 matching bases. Trimming stripped 1 base from V and 1 base from J, with 5 bases between. Germline V CDR1 and CDR2: SGHAT, FQNNGV. The CDR3 spans 13 residues. CDR3 amino acids: CASSLGQSYEQYF. The CDR3 DNA sequence: TGTGCCAGCAGCTTAGGACAGTCCTACGAGCAGTACTTC. Full variable domain (rest looked up from reference TRBV11-2 and TRBJ2-7): EAGVAQSPRYKIIEKRQSVAFWCNPISGHATLYWYQQILGQGPKLLIQFQNNGVVDDSQLPKDRFSAERLKGVDSTLKIQPAKLEDSAVYLCASSLGQSYEQYFGPGTRLTVT.

In its sample, this clone was seen a few times. The rearrangement uses TRBV12-5 and TRBJ1-2; D not resolved. The ends were cut back, 4 bases at V and 6 bases at J, with 15 bases in the middle. The CDR3 sequence is 14 residues long. The germline V gene encodes CDR1 LGHNT and CDR2 FRNRAP. The CDR3 DNA is TGTGCTAGTGGTTCTGGAGGACTCCTTAATGGCTACACCTTC. This sequence encodes CASGSGGLLNGYTF.

This clone was detected only once. The V call is TRBV29-1, the J call TRBJ1-1; D is possibly TRBD1 (5 bases). CDR3 size: 15 residues. The V end lost 1 base, the J end lost 4 bases, and 16 bases lay between the germline ends. Germline CDR1 reads SQVTM; CDR2 reads ANQGSEA. CDR3 in amino acids: CSVEGALRGLTEAFF. The CDR3 region has the DNA TGCAGCGTTGAAGGTGCTTTGCGGGGCCTCACTGAAGCTTTCTTT.

This clone came up a few times. The chain uses TRBV5-6 and TRBJ1-1; possible D gene TRBD1, 6 bases. The CDR3 loop spans 15 amino acids. Germline values: CDR1 SGHDT, CDR2 YYEEEE. Trimming took off 2 bases at V and 4 bases at J, with 15 bases between the two ends. The DNA for the CDR3 is TGTGCCAGCAGCTTACCCCAGGGGTGGAGCACTGAAGCTTTCTTT. Translated: CASSLPQGWSTEAFF.

The chain joins TRBV30 to TRBJ1-3; no clear D. Germline assignment: CDR1 GTSNPN and CDR2 SVGIG (reference sequence). Trimming took 2 bases from V and 0 from J, leaving 11 bases between them. The length of the CDR3 is 15 residues. DNA of the CDR3: TGTGCCTGGAGTACCCCCGGCGGCTCTGGAAACACCATATATTTT. It specifies CAWSTPGGSGNTIYF.

The chain recombines TRBV30 with TRBJ2-3; no firm D call. The CDR3 totals 13 residues. The V gene's germline CDR1 is GTSNPN and CDR2 SVGIG (reference sequence). The ends were cut back, 1 base at V and 9 bases at J, with 14 bases in the middle. The CDR3: CAWSGPQAETQYF. As DNA, the CDR3 is TGTGCCTGGAGTGGGCCCCAGGCCGAGACGCAGTATTTT.

The CDR3 DNA sequence: TGCGCCAGCAATGGGGCAGGGGGGAGGACAGATACGCAGTATTTT. Protein: CASNGAGGRTDTQYF. V is TRBV5-1 and J is TRBJ2-3, with a possible D match to TRBD1 (7 bases). CDR3 size: 15 residues. V gave up 6 bases and J gave up 3 bases, with 17 bases separating them. CDR1 is SGHRS and CDR2 is YFSETQ in the germline V gene.

The gene calls are TRBV10-1 and TRBJ2-2, with 7 positions matching TRBD2. The germline CDR1 and CDR2 sequences are WNHNN and SYGVQD (reference sequence). Trimming removed 2 bases from V and 0 bases from J; junction bases left unmatched: 6. This CDR3 region has 17 residues. The CDR3 bases are TGCGCCAGCAGTGAGAGAATCGGACTAGCGAACACCGGGGAGCTGTTTTTT. This gives the protein CASSERIGLANTGELFF.

The chain is built from TRBV5-1 and TRBJ1-5, with D tentatively TRBD1 (6 bases). V was shortened by 4 bases and J by 1 base, with 9 bases between the two germline ends. The CDR3 has 14 residues. Per germline, CDR1 SGHRS and CDR2 YFSETQ. The CDR3 here is CASSPGESNQPQHF. CDR3 in DNA: TGCGCCAGCAGCCCAGGGGAGAGCAATCAGCCCCAGCATTTT. Together with reference TRBV5-1 and TRBJ1-5, the CDR3 gives the full variable domain: KAGVTQTPRYLIKTRGQQVTLSCSPISGHRSVSWYQQTPGQGLQFLFEYFSETQRNKGNFPGRFSGRQFSNSRSEMNVSTLELGDSALYLCASSPGESNQPQHFGDGTRLSIL.

The rearrangement links TRBV2 to TRBJ2-5, with TRBD1 identical over 8 bases. With 10 bases clipped from V and 4 bases from J, the junction kept 8 bases outside the gene matches. In germline, CDR1 is SNHLY, CDR2 FYNNEI. This CDR3 region has 13 residues. In DNA, the CDR3 is TGTGCCACCGGACAGGGCAGTGGAGAGACCCAGTACTTC. This gives the protein CATGQGSGETQYF.

The chain couples TRBV28 to TRBJ1-5; D unresolved. Germline V lookup: CDR1 MDHEN, CDR2 SYDVKM. CDR3 size: 14 residues. The V gene lost 3 bases and the J gene lost 2 bases, with 8 bases spanning the gap. Here the CDR3 reads CASSFSVGNQPQHF. CDR3 nucleotide sequence: TGTGCCAGCAGTTTCTCGGTTGGCAATCAGCCCCAGCATTTT.

This clone has only a few counts. The genes are TRBV27 and TRBJ2-1; 8 bases are a match to TRBD1. The CDR3 runs 16 residues. V was pared by 4 bases and J by 0 bases, with 5 bases of the junction left unmatched. Germline V CDR1 and CDR2: MNHEY, SMNVEV (reference sequence). CDR3: CASSSGGASSYNEQFF. CDR3 nucleotide sequence: TGTGCCAGCAGTTCAGGGGGCGCCAGCTCCTACAATGAGCAGTTCTTC.

This sequence joins TRBV7-3 and TRBJ1-1, with TRBD1 matching 7 bases. This CDR3 comprises 14 residues. CDR1 and CDR2 from the germline V gene are SGHTA and FQGTGA. J lost 5 bases, V lost 5 bases, and 8 bases had no gene match. The DNA of the CDR3 is TGTGCCAGCAGCACGGGACAGAAGGGGACTGAAGCTTTCTTT. It codes for CASSTGQKGTEAFF.

V gene TRBV7-9 combines with J gene TRBJ1-1, with 7 positions matching TRBD1. V shed 6 bases and J 1 base; nucleotides not matched to a gene: 5. Germline V gene sequence: CDR1 SEHNR, CDR2 FQNEAQ (reference sequence). The CDR3 length is 14 residues. In nucleotides, the CDR3 is TGTGCCAGCAGAAAGGGGGCATCGAACACTGAAGCTTTCTTT. It translates to CASRKGASNTEAFF.